The 28 T cell receptor beta chains below all came from one sample that was sequenced in a study of persistence of HIV-infected CD4 T cells. No antigen has been assigned to these receptors. An overlapping HIV-1 Gag peptide pool stimulated these cells at 0.95 to 1 ug/peptide/mL. Memory cells lacking CD40L and CD69 with high CD45RO were sorted. The immunoSEQ assay was version 4, run in survey mode. Libraries were prepared by immunoSEQ multiplex PCR; TCRdb keeps only in-frame clonotypes and omits some of them. The sample lists tens of thousands of clones; less than 85% were seen once. The input for sequencing was CD4+ T cells sorted from PBMCs after 18-hour stimulation, taken from a patient who received antiretroviral therapy. All receptors come from an adult man with HIV who was CMV-seropositive.

This clone appeared once. V and J are TRBV6-1 and TRBJ2-1; D perhaps matches TRBD2 (5 bases). V lost 2 bases and J lost 6, with 8 bases in between. The CDR3 length is 13 residues. Germline values: CDR1 MNHNS, CDR2 SASEGT. CDR3 protein: CASSEIRGNEQFF. The CDR3 nucleotides read TGTGCCAGCAGTGAAATACGGGGCAATGAGCAGTTCTTC.

This clone was recorded a few times. The chain uses TRBV6-6 and TRBJ2-7; possibly TRBD2 for D (5 bases). Deletions cut 0 bases from V and 8 bases from J, with 17 bases between. This CDR3 region has 15 residues. The germline V gene has CDR1 MNHNY and CDR2 SVGAGI (reference sequence). This chain's CDR3 is CASSYSVRGSGQQYF. CDR3 in DNA: TGTGCCAGCAGTTACTCGGTTCGGGGTTCCGGCCAGCAGTACTTC.

This clone was picked up a small number of times. This chain links TRBV19 with TRBJ1-2; 8 nucleotides line up with TRBD1. The junction had 12 bases not matched to a gene; V was cut back by 6 bases and J by 0 bases. CDR1 and CDR2 from the germline V gene are LNHDA and SQIVND (reference sequence). The CDR3 spans 17 residues. CDR3 residues: CASRDPGQVTPNYGYTF. CDR3 DNA sequence: TGTGCCAGTAGAGACCCGGGACAGGTGACTCCTAACTATGGCTACACCTTC.

The chain couples TRBV24-1 to TRBJ2-2; 8 bases line up with TRBD1. Germline values: CDR1 KGHDR, CDR2 SFDVKD. The CDR3 spans 16 residues. Trimming at V came to 1 base and at J to 6 bases, leaving 6 bases not matched to a gene. The CDR3 loop is CATSDFGQGLAGELFF. DNA for the CDR3: TGTGCCACCAGTGATTTTGGACAGGGCCTGGCCGGGGAGCTGTTTTTT.

This chain joins TRBV7-2 and TRBJ2-7; possibly TRBD1 for D (7 bases). The germline V gene encodes CDR1 SGHTA and CDR2 FQGNSA. This CDR3 has 14 amino acids. Trimming pared 5 bases from V and 5 bases from J, leaving 16 bases between. The CDR3 region is CASSPGGMWDEQYF. In DNA, the CDR3 is TGTGCCAGCAGCCCAGGGGGGATGTGGGACGAGCAGTACTTC.

CDR3 sequence (DNA): TGTGCCAGCAGTCTAAGAGGCGGGACCTACGAGCAGTACTTC. Residues: CASSLRGGTYEQYF. The gene calls are TRBV6-5 and TRBJ2-7, with D perhaps matching TRBD2 (6 bases). The CDR3 has 14 residues. Between the trimmed V and J ends, which lost 5 bases and 2 bases, there was a span of 13 bases. The germline V gene encodes CDR1 MNHEY and CDR2 SVGAGI.

The chain is built from TRBV28 and TRBJ1-6; D possibly corresponds to TRBD1 (5 bases). The length of the CDR3 is 15 residues. With 4 bases removed from V and 9 bases from J, the gap between germline ends came to 16 bases. From germline, CDR1 is MDHEN and CDR2 SYDVKM. In nucleotides, the CDR3 is TGTGCCAGCAGTTCCGCTGGGGGAGGAGGTTCACCCCTCCACTTT. Translated: CASSSAGGGGSPLHF.

The DNA for the CDR3 is TGTGCCAGCAGCTTGGGGACAGGGGGTTCAACTGGGGCCAACGTCCTGACTTTC. Translation gives CASSLGTGGSTGANVLTF. V is TRBV7-9 and J is TRBJ2-6; TRBD1 agrees at 11 bases. From germline, CDR1 is SEHNR and CDR2 FQNEAQ (reference sequence). With V trimmed by 3 bases and J by 2 bases, 6 bases remained unmatched. The CDR3 is made up of 18 amino acids.

The V call is TRBV27, the J call TRBJ1-2, with 10 nucleotides matching TRBD1. The germline CDR1 and CDR2 sequences are MNHEY and SMNVEV (reference sequence). The V and J ends lost 4 bases and 4 bases, in that order; junction bases with no gene match: 9. The length of the CDR3 is 16 residues. In DNA, the CDR3 is TGTGCCAGCAGTTCTGGGGGACAGGGGAGGATCTATGGCTACACCTTC. It translates to CASSSGGQGRIYGYTF.

The chain uses TRBV19 and TRBJ2-1; D tentatively reads TRBD1 or TRBD2 (5 bases each). From germline, CDR1 is LNHDA and CDR2 SQIVND (reference sequence). The length of the CDR3 is 16 residues. Trimming took off 7 bases at V and 0 bases at J, with 16 bases between the two ends. CDR3 loop: CASTGTGPSSYNEQFF. The CDR3 DNA reads as TGTGCCAGTACCGGGACGGGACCGAGCTCCTACAATGAGCAGTTCTTC.

The chain joins TRBV5-8 to TRBJ2-1; D possibly corresponds to TRBD2 (5 bases). Germline V lookup: CDR1 SGHTS, CDR2 YDEGEE. This CDR3 is 16 amino acids long. V shed 1 base and J shed 7 bases, with 18 bases lying between them. The DNA for the CDR3 is TGTGCCAGCAGCTTGCGGTGGACGCCCGGGGTGAATGAGCAGTTCTTC. Encoded protein: CASSLRWTPGVNEQFF.

V is TRBV5-4 and J is TRBJ1-2, with 10 bases aligning to TRBD1. The trim removed 4 bases at V and 8 bases at J, leaving 17 bases unmatched. The germline CDR1 and CDR2 sequences are SGHNT and YYREEE (reference sequence). This CDR3 is built from 17 residues. CDR3 coding DNA: TGTGCCAGCAGCCCCGGTCAGGTTGACAGGGGGCGAGGAGGCTACACCTTC. Amino acids: CASSPGQVDRGRGGYTF.

This chain links TRBV18 with TRBJ2-1, with 8 bases lining up with TRBD1. The CDR3 covers 14 residues. V lost 6 bases, J lost 5 bases, and 6 bases stayed unmatched. The germline V gene has CDR1 KGHSH and CDR2 LQKENI. CDR3 sequence: CASSPGQDHNEQFF. Here the CDR3 DNA reads TGTGCCAGCTCTCCGGGACAGGACCACAATGAGCAGTTCTTC.

V gene TRBV10-3 combines with J gene TRBJ1-4, with D tentatively TRBD1 (5 bases). The CDR3 runs 13 residues. Trimming removed 8 bases from V and 5 bases from J, with 12 bases in between. Germline V gene sequence: CDR1 ENHRY, CDR2 SYGVKD. The CDR3 sequence: CAIGQTANEKLFF. CDR3 nucleotide sequence: TGTGCCATCGGCCAGACAGCAAATGAAAAACTGTTTTTT.

The rearrangement joins TRBV29-1 to TRBJ1-1; TRBD1 matches 11 bases. Per the germline V gene, CDR1 is SQVTM and CDR2 is ANQGSEA. With 6 bases clipped from V and 2 bases from J, the junction kept 5 bases outside the gene matches. This CDR3 comprises 14 residues. CDR3 DNA: TGCAGCGTGGGGACAGGGGGGGCCAACACTGAAGCTTTCTTT. Translated: CSVGTGGANTEAFF.

The V gene is TRBV14, the J gene TRBJ2-1; 15 bases match TRBD2. The V segment lost 4 bases and the J segment 1 base; nucleotides outside the gene matches: 5. CDR1 SGHDN and CDR2 FVKESK come from the germline V gene. The CDR3 has 18 residues. CDR3 sequence reads: CASSPRTSGGGSYNEQFF. DNA for the CDR3: TGTGCCAGCAGCCCCCGGACTAGCGGGGGGGGGTCCTACAATGAGCAGTTCTTC.

The rearrangement joins TRBV7-2 to TRBJ1-2; TRBD1 aligns across 7 bases. The J segment lost 11 bases and the V segment lost 5 bases, leaving 8 bases of the junction unmatched. Germline loops: CDR1 SGHTA, CDR2 FQGNSA. There are 12 residues in the CDR3. Here the CDR3 reads CASSGLRDSYTF. CDR3 DNA sequence: TGTGCCAGCAGCGGACTCCGGGACAGTTACACCTTC. Together with reference TRBV7-2 and TRBJ1-2, the CDR3 gives the full variable domain: GAGVSQSPSNKVTEKGKDVELRCDPISGHTALYWYRQSLGQGLEFLIYFQGNSAPDKSGLPSDRFSAERTGGSVSTLTIQRTQQEDSAVYLCASSGLRDSYTFGSGTRLTVV.

This rearrangement joins TRBV9 to TRBJ1-3, with 8 bases identical to TRBD1. CDR3 length: 15 amino acids. The germline V gene has CDR1 SGDLS and CDR2 YYNGEE. V trimming: 1 base; J trimming: 4 bases; junction bases outside the gene matches: 4. Here the CDR3 DNA reads TGTGCCAGCAGCGTACAAGCAGGGGGCGGAAACACCATATATTTT. Translated, it gives CASSVQAGGGNTIYF.

The CDR3 protein is CASSPRRTDTQYF. CDR3 DNA: TGTGCCAGCAGCCCCCGTCGCACAGATACGCAGTATTTT. The chain carries TRBV12-3 or TRBV12-4 and TRBJ2-3; D unclear. The V and J ends lost 6 bases and 1 base respectively, with 8 bases between them. The CDR3 loop spans 13 amino acids.

The J gene is TRBJ1-6, the V gene TRBV18, with 10 bases identical to TRBD1. J was trimmed by 10 bases and V by 3 bases; bases with no gene match: 3. CDR1 and CDR2 from the germline V gene are KGHSH and LQKENI. The CDR3 has 14 residues. Here the CDR3 reads CASSPDRGRSPLHF. The CDR3 DNA sequence: TGTGCCAGCTCACCGGACAGGGGGAGATCACCCCTCCACTTT. Combining the CDR3 with reference TRBV18 and TRBJ1-6 gives the whole variable domain NAGVMQNPRHLVRRRGQEARLRCSPMKGHSHVYWYRQLPEEGLKFMVYLQKENIIDESGMPKERFSAEFPKEGPSILRIQQVVRGDSAAYFCASSPDRGRSPLHFGNGTRLTVT.

V and J are TRBV6-5 and TRBJ2-4; D might be TRBD1 (5 bases). The V end was cut by 7 bases, the J end by 6 bases, with 16 bases between. This CDR3 comprises 14 residues. CDR1 and CDR2 (germline): MNHEY, SVGAGI. CDR3 in amino acids: CASTPDSQGNIQYF. CDR3 coding DNA: TGTGCCAGCACCCCTGACAGCCAGGGAAACATTCAGTACTTC.

The V call is TRBV13, the J call TRBJ2-3; 13 bases agree with TRBD2. V was clipped by 4 bases and J by 3 bases; unmatched bases: 10. Germline V gene lookup returns CDR1 PRHDT and CDR2 FYEKMQ (reference sequence). The CDR3 covers 18 residues. In DNA, the CDR3 is TGTGCCAGCAGCTCGACTAGCGGGGGGTTTCTAGGAACAGATACGCAGTATTTT. Translated: CASSSTSGGFLGTDTQYF.

The V and J genes are TRBV5-5 and TRBJ2-4; the match to TRBD1 covers 7 bases. This CDR3 contains 19 residues. The V gene's germline CDR1 is SGHKS and CDR2 YYEKEE (reference sequence). J gave up 7 bases and V 2 bases, and 21 bases lay outside the gene matches. The CDR3 DNA reads TGTGCCAGCAGCTTTCGGCACAGGGGTTCTGTTTTGAATGAGAACATTCAGTACTTC. It translates to CASSFRHRGSVLNENIQYF. The whole variable domain, remainder taken from reference TRBV5-5 and TRBJ2-4, is DAGVTQSPTHLIKTRGQQVTLRCSPISGHKSVSWYQQVLGQGPQFIFQYYEKEERGRGNFPDRFSARQFPNYSSELNVNALLLGDSALYLCASSFRHRGSVLNENIQYFGAGTRLSVL.

The sample holds a few counts of this clone. The CDR3 nucleotides read TGCGCCAGCAGCTTGGCCGGGGGGAATAGGAACACCGGGGAGCTGTTTTTT. Translated, it gives CASSLAGGNRNTGELFF. The V gene is TRBV5-1, the J gene TRBJ2-2, with TRBD2 matching 7 bases. This CDR3 has 17 residues. Germline trimming cut 0 bases from V and 1 base from J; bases unmatched to any gene: 6. Germline CDR1 SGHRS, CDR2 YFSETQ. Complete variable domain (other parts from reference TRBV5-1 and TRBJ2-2): KAGVTQTPRYLIKTRGQQVTLSCSPISGHRSVSWYQQTPGQGLQFLFEYFSETQRNKGNFPGRFSGRQFSNSRSEMNVSTLELGDSALYLCASSLAGGNRNTGELFFGEGSRLTVL.

This clone has more than one count but fewer than ten. This chain joins TRBV7-8 and TRBJ2-3, with D unclear. Trimming took 1 base from V and 2 from J, leaving 7 bases between them. This CDR3 spans 14 amino acids. Per the germline V gene, CDR1 is SGHVS and CDR2 is FQNEAQ. The CDR3 reads CASSLDRNTDTQYF. CDR3 nucleotide sequence: TGTGCCAGCAGCTTAGATCGGAACACAGATACGCAGTATTTT.

This clone was counted only a few times. The junction shows a germline mismatch at one end, possibly a read error. V is TRBV6-5 and J is TRBJ2-3; tentatively, D is TRBD2 (7 bases). Germline V gene data show CDR1 as MNHEY and CDR2 as SVGAGI. The CDR3 consists of 14 residues. CDR3 coding DNA: TGTGCCGGCAGCGGGGTCAGGGGCCGAGATACGCAGTATTTT. Its protein product is CAGSGVRGRDTQYF.

This chain joins TRBV28 and TRBJ1-1; 7 nucleotides align to TRBD1. The CDR3 totals 15 residues. V gave up 3 bases and J gave up 2 bases; unmatched junction bases: 6. Germline V gene lookup returns CDR1 MDHEN and CDR2 SYDVKM. DNA for the CDR3: TGTGCCAGCAGTTTTAAGGGGGCGGGAAACACTGAAGCTTTCTTT. Protein: CASSFKGAGNTEAFF.

V usage is TRBV5-8 and J usage is TRBJ2-6, with D unclear. The V gene's germline CDR1 is SGHTS and CDR2 YDEGEE. Trimming shortened V by 1 base and J by 0 bases, and 8 bases separated the two germline ends. This CDR3 is 16 amino acids long. The CDR3 loop reads CASSLRPSSGANVLTF. The CDR3 nucleotides read TGTGCCAGCAGCTTGCGACCGAGCTCTGGGGCCAACGTCCTGACTTTC.